In this sample, the clone carrying this TCR beta chain turned up a few times. Per the germline V gene, CDR1 is GTSNPN and CDR2 is SVGIG (reference sequence). Trimming removed 0 bases from V and 5 bases from J, with 14 bases in between. This CDR3 contains 14 residues. The study included ophthalmopathy patients with Clinical Activity Score at least 3, NOSPECS grade at least 4 and duration under 3 months. Diagnoses rested on clinical symptoms, serum thyroxine and TRAb, thyroid ultrasound and orbital computed tomography. RNA transcripts were the template for amplifying TCR beta CDR3 regions. In the first-round RT-PCR of the TCR CDR3, the HTBI primer set was used. Each CDR3 protein gets one entry after TCRdb re-called the multiplex PCR reads with MiXCR. This table has hundreds of thousands of distinct CDR3 sequences, roughly 20% appearing once. This sample is part of a study of T cells in Graves' hyperthyroidism and ophthalmopathy. In the study overall: Before any treatment, at initial diagnosis, peripheral blood was collected.

Sequenced material: blood. This rearrangement joins TRBV30 to TRBJ2-7; the D is unclear. The clonotype comes from a man aged 25-45 years with Graves' ophthalmopathy. The CDR3 DNA is TGTGCCTGGAGTGTGGTGGAAGGACGCCACGAGCAGTACTTC. It codes for CAWSVVEGRHEQYF.